Following are 5 T cell receptor beta chains from one sample sequenced in a study of CD8 T cells in Susac syndrome. RNA amounts of about 0.5 to 1 ug underwent reverse transcription with random hexamers. TCRdb independently ran MiXCR on the immunoSEQ multiplex PCR reads; one entry per CDR3 protein. The table lists about 300,000 distinct CDR3 sequences, 89% of them singletons. Input material: CD8+ T cells from PBMCs. The receptor set was obtained from a human donor with multiple sclerosis.

This chain uses TRBV15 with TRBJ2-2; 13 bases agree with TRBD2. Germline assignment: CDR1 LNHNV and CDR2 YYDKDF (reference sequence). V shed 8 bases and J 5 bases; nucleotides not matched to a gene: 2. The CDR3 has 14 residues. CDR3 bases: TGTGCCACCGGGACTAGCGGGGCGACCGGGGAGCTGTTTTTT. Protein sequence: CATGTSGATGELFF.

The chain links TRBV30 to TRBJ1-1; D uncertain. V lost 5 bases to trimming and J lost 0 bases, with 7 bases between them. Germline CDR1 is GTSNPN and CDR2 is SVGIG (reference sequence). This CDR3 contains 12 residues. CDR3 nucleotides: TGTGCCTGGCTGTACATGAACACTGAAGCTTTCTTT. Translation: CAWLYMNTEAFF.

The gene calls are TRBV28 and TRBJ2-7; D ambiguous. V shed 6 bases and J shed 3 bases, with 18 bases lying between them. The germline gives CDR1 MDHEN, CDR2 SYDVKM. CDR3 size: 15 residues. CDR3 protein: CASRNLNYQHYEQYF. The DNA for the CDR3 is TGTGCCAGCAGGAATTTGAACTACCAGCACTACGAGCAGTACTTC.

This chain uses TRBV28 with TRBJ2-7; D assignment may be TRBD1 or TRBD2 (5 bases each). This CDR3 is 13 amino acids long. Germline CDR1 reads MDHEN; CDR2 reads SYDVKM. V lost 3 bases and J 6 bases, leaving 12 bases between the germline ends. The CDR3 DNA reads as TGTGCCAGCAGTTTGGGGACCTCCCTCGAGCAGTACTTC. Translation: CASSLGTSLEQYF.

This chain uses TRBV7-2 with TRBJ1-4, with TRBD1 matching 10 bases. Germline values: CDR1 SGHTA, CDR2 FQGNSA. The CDR3 totals 16 residues. The junction had 8 bases not matched to a gene; V was cut back by 4 bases and J by 6 bases. The CDR3 protein is CASSSIWGTGDEKLFF. For the CDR3, the DNA is TGTGCCAGCAGCTCAATCTGGGGGACAGGGGATGAAAAACTGTTTTTT.